This entry is about one T cell receptor (beta chain). Trimming shortened V by 5 bases and J by 1 base, and 14 bases separated the two germline ends. Germline V gene lookup returns CDR1 SGHVS and CDR2 FNYEAQ. The CDR3 is 15 amino acids. The data are from a study of T-cell memory formation after mild COVID-19. Overall study context: In these data, TCR clusters were largely donor specific.

MiXCR, run by TCRdb on the 5' RACE reads, gives a single entry per CDR3 protein. The table has tens of thousands of distinct CDR3 sequences, around 13% seen once. The chain is built from TRBV7-6 and TRBJ2-5; either TRBD1 or TRBD2 may fit D (5 bases each). This receptor was taken from a man aged 18 to 30 who had mild COVID-19 (a few samples of this study predate the infection). Cell type and time point are not known. Sample: PBMCs or a T cell subset sorted from them (not recorded which). The CDR3 sequence: CASSMRVTGQETQYF. CDR3 bases: TGTGCCAGCAGCATGAGGGTTACAGGCCAAGAGACCCAGTACTTC. The variable domain in full, with the rest retrieved from reference TRBV7-6 and TRBJ2-5, is GAGVSQSPRYKVTKRGQDVALRCDPISGHVSLYWYRQALGQGPEFLTYFNYEAQQDKSGLPNDRFSAERPEGSISTLTIQRTEQRDSAMYRCASSMRVTGQETQYFGPGTRLLVL.